This T cell receptor (beta chain) stems from a study of breast tumors, draining lymph nodes, adjacent tissues. TCRdb reprocessed the multiplex PCR reads with MiXCR, giving one entry per CDR3 protein. Here the sample spans around 130,000 distinct CDR3 sequences, 30% to 35% being singletons. This clonotype has a count of ten or more. Germline CDR1 is LNHNV and CDR2 is YYDKDF (reference sequence). There are 13 residues in the CDR3. V was clipped by 1 base and J by 3 bases, with 7 bases between them. Samples came from axillary lymph nodes draining the breast cancer. This chain uses TRBV15 with TRBJ2-7; D may be TRBD1 or TRBD2 (5 bases each). This clonotype was sampled from a female donor with breast cancer. Some clones in this sample may be carry-over from other donors' samples. The specimen was axillary lymph node tissue. CDR3 in amino acids: CATSRVGGYEQYF. CDR3 bases: TGTGCCACCAGCAGAGTTGGGGGCTACGAGCAGTACTTC.